These 28 T cell receptor beta chains share one sample of origin, sequenced in a study of blood T cell repertoires in COVID-19. Method: immunoSEQ multiplex PCR; TCRdb's copy keeps in-frame clones and lacks some. Of 140,000 to 150,000 clones listed, 80% to 90% were seen once; the top ten hold about 8%. What was sequenced was peripheral blood. These receptors came from a woman aged 55-69 years with COVID-19, enrolled during active disease.

The rearrangement joins TRBV30 to TRBJ1-6, with unresolved D. Germline-derived CDR1 and CDR2 are GTSNPN and SVGIG (reference sequence). Trimming took 4 bases from V and 5 from J, leaving 12 bases between them. This CDR3 is built from 14 residues. CDR3 bases: TGTGCCTGGACTTGGGCAGCAAATAATTCACCCCTCCACTTT. This gives the protein CAWTWAANNSPLHF.

There are a few counts of this clone. The chain employs TRBV5-1 and TRBJ2-5; D unresolved. CDR3 length: 14 amino acids. Trimming removed 0 bases at V and 1 base at J, with 7 bases between. From germline, CDR1 is SGHRS and CDR2 YFSETQ. The CDR3 sequence is CASSLAEIQETQYF. As DNA, the CDR3 is TGCGCCAGCAGCTTGGCGGAGATCCAAGAGACCCAGTACTTC.

This clone showed up just once. The chain joins TRBV7-2 to TRBJ1-2, with D possibly being TRBD1 (6 bases). Between the trimmed V and J ends, which lost 1 base and 8 bases, there was a span of 11 bases. Germline loops: CDR1 SGHTA, CDR2 FQGNSA. CDR3 length: 13 residues. The CDR3: CASSLDRVGGYTF. The CDR3, as DNA: TGTGCCAGCAGCTTAGACAGGGTGGGAGGCTACACCTTC.

The chain carries TRBV10-1 and TRBJ1-1; D is unresolved. V lost 3 bases, J lost 4 bases, and 15 bases lay in between. CDR3 length: 15 residues. CDR1 WNHNN and CDR2 SYGVQD come from the germline V gene (reference sequence). The CDR3 DNA reads TGCGCCAGCAGTGATTCTGAGGGTAGGGCCACTGAAGCTTTCTTT. Its translation is CASSDSEGRATEAFF.

This clone was seen a single time. The DNA of the CDR3 is TGTGCCAGCAGCTTGAGAAAGAGACAGGGGGTGCGTGGCTACACCTTC. Its translation is CASSLRKRQGVRGYTF. The chain uses TRBV5-6 and TRBJ1-2; 9 nucleotides align to TRBD1. The CDR3 extends over 16 amino acids. The J segment lost 7 bases and the V segment lost 1 base, leaving 11 bases of the junction unmatched. Germline V gene sequence: CDR1 SGHDT, CDR2 YYEEEE.

J is TRBJ1-1 and V is TRBV2, with a possible D match to TRBD1 (5 bases). This CDR3 region has 13 residues. Between the trimmed V and J ends, which lost 8 bases and 5 bases, there was a span of 15 bases. Per germline, CDR1 SNHLY and CDR2 FYNNEI. CDR3 bases: TGTGCCAGCGCGGGGCAGGAGAGGACTGAAGCTTTCTTT. This encodes CASAGQERTEAFF. Full variable domain (remainder filled in from reference TRBV2 and TRBJ1-1): EPEVTQTPSHQVTQMGQEVILRCVPISNHLYFYWYRQILGQKVEFLVSFYNNEISEKSEIFDDQFSVERPDGSNFTLKIRSTKLEDSAMYFCASAGQERTEAFFGQGTRLTVV.

J is TRBJ1-5 and V is TRBV15; D uncertain. The CDR3 is 14 residues long. The germline gives CDR1 LNHNV, CDR2 YYDKDF (reference sequence). Trimming pared 0 bases from V and 7 bases from J, leaving 10 bases between. The CDR3 DNA sequence: TGTGCCACCAGCAGAGAGGCAGGAGGACAGCCCCAGCATTTT. It encodes CATSREAGGQPQHF.

V and J are TRBV5-4 and TRBJ1-2; TRBD1 is a possible D gene (5 bases). The CDR3 contains 13 residues. Germline-derived CDR1 and CDR2 are SGHNT and YYREEE (reference sequence). V lost 6 bases to trimming and J lost 6 bases, with 15 bases between them. The CDR3 DNA reads TGTGCCAGCAAGGGACTCCAGGTTCATGGCTACACCTTC. Translating it yields CASKGLQVHGYTF.

This clone was observed a single time. The rearrangement joins TRBV10-1 to TRBJ2-6, with D tentatively TRBD2 (6 bases). The CDR3 has 16 residues. The V gene lost 2 bases and the J gene lost 0 bases, with 8 bases spanning the gap. The germline V gene encodes CDR1 WNHNN and CDR2 SYGVQD (reference sequence). The CDR3 reads CASSEGEVSGANVLTF. CDR3 DNA sequence: TGCGCCAGCAGTGAGGGGGAGGTCTCTGGGGCCAACGTCCTGACTTTC.

The chain recombines TRBV27 with TRBJ1-5, with 9 bases fitting TRBD1. CDR1 is MNHEY, CDR2 SMNVEV, per germline (reference sequence). The CDR3 consists of 14 residues. V trimming: 4 bases; J trimming: 6 bases; junction bases outside the gene matches: 4. CDR3 sequence: CASSSGQGRQPQHF. The CDR3 nucleotides are TGTGCCAGCAGTTCGGGACAGGGCCGTCAGCCCCAGCATTTT.

The CDR3 loop is CASQTGTTEAFF. The CDR3 bases are TGTGCCAGCCAGACAGGGACAACTGAAGCTTTCTTT. The chain is built from TRBV6-5 and TRBJ1-1; 7 positions agree with TRBD1. The germline gives CDR1 MNHEY, CDR2 SVGAGI. CDR3 length equals 12 residues. The J segment lost 5 bases and the V segment lost 8 bases, leaving 5 bases of the junction unmatched.

V is TRBV28 and J is TRBJ2-7, with D perhaps matching TRBD2 (5 bases). There are 13 residues in the CDR3. Germline loops: CDR1 MDHEN, CDR2 SYDVKM. Trimming removed 2 bases from V and 1 base from J, with 6 bases in between. Here the CDR3 DNA reads TGTGCCAGCAGTTTACCGGGGTCCTACGAGCAGTACTTC. Translation gives CASSLPGSYEQYF.

V gene TRBV6-2 or TRBV6-3 combines with J gene TRBJ2-7; D might be TRBD1 (6 bases). CDR1 and CDR2 from the germline V gene are MNHEY and SVGEGT. The CDR3 is made up of 15 amino acids. V lost 4 bases and J lost 2, with 15 bases in between. The CDR3 nucleotides read TGTGCCAGCAGTTTTTTCGTTGAGGGGGCCTACGAGCAGTACTTC. Its translation: CASSFFVEGAYEQYF.

This chain connects TRBV29-1 to TRBJ2-1; 9 bases agree with TRBD2. Per germline, CDR1 SQVTM and CDR2 ANQGSEA. The CDR3 is 13 amino acids. V lost 7 bases and J lost 4; bases outside the gene matches: 5. The CDR3 is CSGGAGGYNEQFF. The CDR3 DNA follows: TGCAGCGGGGGAGCGGGGGGATACAATGAGCAGTTCTTC.

The genes are TRBV9 and TRBJ1-2, with D possibly being TRBD1 (5 bases). The CDR3 has 14 residues. V shed 4 bases and J shed 5 bases, with 15 bases lying between them. Germline V CDR1 and CDR2: SGDLS, YYNGEE. Here the CDR3 DNA reads TGTGCCAGCAGCCCTGGGGGGGGAGTGTATGGCTACACCTTC. It is translated as CASSPGGGVYGYTF.

The chain links TRBV10-3 to TRBJ1-1; TRBD1 agrees at 8 bases. J was trimmed by 6 bases and V by 7 bases; bases with no gene match: 4. The CDR3 is made up of 12 amino acids. Germline V gives CDR1 ENHRY, CDR2 SYGVKD. For the CDR3, the DNA is TGTGCCATCAAAGCAGGGGGCGCTGAAGCTTTCTTT. Translating it yields CAIKAGGAEAFF.

The CDR3 DNA is TGTGCCAGCAGCGTTAATGGGGGAGGGACTGAAGCTTTCTTT. It specifies CASSVNGGGTEAFF. The chain links TRBV9 to TRBJ1-1; weak D call: TRBD1 (5 bases). Trimming left V 2 bases short and J 5 bases short, with 13 bases between. Germline V gene data show CDR1 as SGDLS and CDR2 as YYNGEE. The CDR3 is 14 residues long. Full variable domain (rest looked up from reference TRBV9 and TRBJ1-1): DSGVTQTPKHLITATGQRVTLRCSPRSGDLSVYWYQQSLDQGLQFLIQYYNGEERAKGNILERFSAQQFPDLHSELNLSSLELGDSALYFCASSVNGGGTEAFFGQGTRLTVV.

This chain uses TRBV13 with TRBJ2-4; 8 nucleotides align to TRBD1. Looked up from germline, CDR1 is PRHDT and CDR2 is FYEKMQ (reference sequence). Trimming at V came to 8 bases and at J to 0 bases, leaving 12 bases not matched to a gene. CDR3 length: 17 amino acids. CDR3 region: CASAQGALGLAKNIQYF. Here the CDR3 DNA reads TGTGCCAGCGCTCAGGGGGCACTGGGCCTAGCCAAAAACATTCAGTACTTC.

A few counts support this clone. The CDR3, as DNA: TGTGCCAGCAGCTGGCCGGGATTCGAGTACAATGAGCAGTTCTTC. The encoded protein is CASSWPGFEYNEQFF. The chain is built from TRBV7-9 and TRBJ2-1; a weak D match, TRBD2 (5 bases). In germline, CDR1 is SEHNR, CDR2 FQNEAQ (reference sequence). V lost 4 bases to trimming and J lost 4 bases, with 14 bases between them. The CDR3 has 15 amino acids.

CDR3 in DNA: TGCGCCAGCAGCCAATCGGGACAGGGTAACAACTATGGCTACACCTTC. As protein: CASSQSGQGNNYGYTF. The chain links TRBV4-3 to TRBJ1-2, with 9 bases aligning to TRBD1. This CDR3 is built from 16 residues. Germline V lookup: CDR1 LGHNA, CDR2 YSLEER. The V and J ends lost 2 bases and 2 bases, in that order; junction bases with no gene match: 6.

V is TRBV3-1 (or the pseudogene TRBV3-2) and J is TRBJ2-5; the D gene is possibly TRBD1 (5 bases). Germline V gene lookup returns CDR1 LGHDT and CDR2 YNNKEL (reference sequence). The CDR3 sequence is 15 residues long. Deletions cut 2 bases from V and 4 bases from J, with 14 bases between. CDR3 sequence reads: CASSQFLGVGETQYF. DNA for the CDR3: TGTGCCAGCAGCCAATTTCTAGGGGTGGGAGAGACCCAGTACTTC.

The J gene is TRBJ1-2, the V gene TRBV4-1, with D possibly matching TRBD1 (5 bases). CDR1 and CDR2 (germline): MGHRA, YSYEKL. Trimming cost V 1 base and J 4 bases, with 10 bases left between them. The length of the CDR3 is 14 residues. This CDR3 reads CASSQGGRVYGYTF. CDR3 DNA: TGCGCCAGCAGCCAAGGGGGCAGGGTCTATGGCTACACCTTC.

The chain uses TRBV18 and TRBJ2-7; 7 nucleotides align to TRBD2. Germline CDR1 is KGHSH and CDR2 is LQKENI. The length of the CDR3 is 17 residues. V shed 0 bases, J shed 0 bases, and the junction held 8 bases outside the gene matches. Written as DNA, the CDR3 is TGTGCCAGCTCACCACCCCAAGCGGGGATTTTCTCCTACGAGCAGTACTTC. Residues: CASSPPQAGIFSYEQYF.

This chain connects TRBV10-3 to TRBJ1-3; D remains ambiguous. The CDR3 consists of 16 residues. The germline gives CDR1 ENHRY, CDR2 SYGVKD. V lost 0 bases to trimming and J lost 0 bases, with 9 bases between them. The CDR3 coding sequence is TGTGCCATCAGTGAGTCGCGACGGAGCTCTGGAAACACCATATATTTT. Amino acid sequence: CAISESRRSSGNTIYF.

This chain links TRBV15 with TRBJ1-4, with D possibly matching TRBD1 (6 bases). The CDR3 loop spans 15 amino acids. V lost 1 base and J 3 bases, leaving 9 bases between the germline ends. Germline lookup yields CDR1 LNHNV and CDR2 YYDKDF (reference sequence). CDR3 sequence reads: CATSRVTGSNEKLFF. As DNA, the CDR3 is TGTGCCACCAGCAGAGTTACAGGGTCTAATGAAAAACTGTTTTTT.

The gene calls are TRBV6-5 and TRBJ1-2, with TRBD1 identical over 7 bases. J lost 3 bases, V lost 11 bases, and 3 bases had no gene match. The CDR3 loop spans 11 amino acids. Germline assignment: CDR1 MNHEY and CDR2 SVGAGI. DNA of the CDR3: TGTGCCTCGGGACAGTACTATGGCTACACCTTC. It specifies CASGQYYGYTF.

The genes are TRBV6-5 and TRBJ2-5, with TRBD1 matching over 8 bases. Trimming removed 5 bases from V and 7 bases from J; junction bases left unmatched: 9. Germline values: CDR1 MNHEY, CDR2 SVGAGI. The CDR3 loop spans 14 amino acids. The CDR3: CASSPVTTGGTQYF. CDR3 in DNA: TGTGCCAGCAGTCCCGTGACCACAGGGGGGACCCAGTACTTC.

The chain uses TRBV11-3 and TRBJ1-1; tentative D call: TRBD1 (6 bases). The ends were cut back, 4 bases at V and 5 bases at J, with 11 bases in the middle. The CDR3 runs 13 residues. From germline, CDR1 is SGHNT and CDR2 YENEEA. CDR3 DNA sequence: TGTGCCAGCAGCTGGACAGTTTTGACTGAAGCTTTCTTT. This encodes CASSWTVLTEAFF.